Listed below are T cell receptor beta chains from one sample, sequenced in a study of Ad26.COV2.S vaccination and SARS-CoV-2 variants. TCRdb keeps only in-frame clones here, not all; method: immunoSEQ multiplex PCR. The data contain approximately 420,000 clones, roughly nine tenths of them singletons. The sample was peripheral blood, taken in a trial of Ad26.COV2.S vaccine versus placebo. Receptors originate from a person aged 18 to 65 who received the Ad26.COV2.S COVID-19 vaccine or a placebo. CDR3s include the opening cysteine and the closing phenylalanine or tryptophan. Each record gives: CDR3 DNA, CDR3 protein, clone size, J gene, V gene, D gene. The D gene is left open where the match is weak. Clone size is not always given. Where it is, it says once, few, many or a class for expanded clones.

DNA: TGTGCCAGTAGTCTACAGGTAGAATCCTACAATGAGCAGTTCTTC; CDR3: CASSLQVESYNEQFF; size: -; J: TRBJ2-1; V: TRBV19; D: -
DNA: TGCGCCAGCAGCCCTGCGGACAGGACCAACTATGGCTACACCTTC; CDR3: CASSPADRTNYGYTF; size: few; J: TRBJ1-2; V: TRBV4-3; D: TRBD1
DNA: TGTGCCACCAGTGATTCGACACCCGGGAGTCAGCCCCAGCATTTT; CDR3: CATSDSTPGSQPQHF; size: -; J: TRBJ1-5; V: TRBV24-1; D: -
DNA: TGTGCCAGTAGCGGACAGGGGGCGTTTCAGTTCTTC; CDR3: CASSGQGAFQFF; size: -; J: TRBJ2-1; V: TRBV19; D: TRBD1
DNA: TGTGCCAGCAGCGAGGGACAGGGGATGATACAGCCCCAGCATTTT; CDR3: CASSEGQGMIQPQHF; size: -; J: TRBJ1-5; V: TRBV5-5; D: TRBD1
DNA: TGTGCCACCCAAAGCAGCACTGAAGCTTTCTTT; CDR3: CATQSSTEAFF; size: many; J: TRBJ1-1; V: TRBV27; D: -
DNA: TGTGCCACCAGCGTATATGGGGAAAACAATGAGCAGTTCTTC; CDR3: CATSVYGENNEQFF; size: -; J: TRBJ2-1; V: TRBV15; D: -
DNA: TGTGCCAGCAGTAGGACTAGCGGGACCACAGATACGCAGTATTTT; CDR3: CASSRTSGTTDTQYF; size: -; J: TRBJ2-3; V: TRBV6-1; D: TRBD2
DNA: TGTGCCAGCAGTTTGGTGGGACAGGGAGGCACTGAAGCTTTCTTT; CDR3: CASSLVGQGGTEAFF; size: -; J: TRBJ1-1; V: TRBV27; D: TRBD1
DNA: TGTGCCAGTAGTGCACCCTTTCTCAGGGCGGGCCAAGAGACCCAGTACTTC; CDR3: CASSAPFLRAGQETQYF; size: -; J: TRBJ2-5; V: TRBV19; D: -
DNA: TGTGCCAGCAGCGTAGTGAATGAGCAGTTCTTC; CDR3: CASSVVNEQFF; size: -; J: TRBJ2-1; V: TRBV9; D: -
DNA: TGCGCCAGCAGCTTGGAGGGGGCTAATGGATCACCCCTCCACTTT; CDR3: CASSLEGANGSPLHF; size: -; J: TRBJ1-6; V: TRBV5-1; D: TRBD1
DNA: TGTGCCAGCAGCCAAGGGACTAGCGGGGTACGGGAGCTGTTTTTT; CDR3: CASSQGTSGVRELFF; size: -; J: TRBJ2-2; V: TRBV3-1/TRBV3-2; D: TRBD2
DNA: TGCGCCAGCAGCCAACGGGGGTCGACTAATGAAAAACTGTTTTTT; CDR3: CASSQRGSTNEKLFF; size: -; J: TRBJ1-4; V: TRBV4-3; D: -
DNA: TGTGCCAGCAGCCCATTTACAGGAAAACTGTTTTTT; CDR3: CASSPFTGKLFF; size: -; J: TRBJ1-4; V: TRBV2; D: -
DNA: TGTGCCAGTGGACTTTCTAGCACAGATACGCAGTATTTT; CDR3: CASGLSSTDTQYF; size: -; J: TRBJ2-3; V: TRBV19; D: -
DNA: TGTGCCAGCAGTTCTCTAACCGGGGAGCTGTTTTTT; CDR3: CASSSLTGELFF; size: -; J: TRBJ2-2; V: TRBV12-3/TRBV12-4; D: -
DNA: TGCGCCAGCAGCTTGGAGGGACAGAACACTGAAGCTTTCTTT; CDR3: CASSLEGQNTEAFF; size: -; J: TRBJ1-1; V: TRBV5-1; D: -
DNA: TGTGCCAGCAGCAAAGGGGGGGGAAAGTGGACCGAAGCTTTCTTT; CDR3: CASSKGGGKWTEAFF; size: -; J: TRBJ1-1; V: TRBV21-1; D: -
DNA: TGTGCCAGCAGCCTACGAACCTTAGATGGGAGCAATCAGCCCCAGCATTTT; CDR3: CASSLRTLDGSNQPQHF; size: -; J: TRBJ1-5; V: TRBV7-8; D: -
DNA: TGTGCCAGTAGTTCCGCGGGGGACACAGATACGCAGTATTTT; CDR3: CASSSAGDTDTQYF; size: -; J: TRBJ2-3; V: TRBV19; D: TRBD2
DNA: TGTGCCAGCAGTTACTCAATCCGGGACAGGGGTTTCTTCTTT; CDR3: CASSYSIRDRGFFF; size: -; J: TRBJ1-1; V: TRBV6-5; D: TRBD1
DNA: TGCGCCAGCAGCCCAACCCGGGGCGCGTACGACAATGAGCAGTTCTTC; CDR3: CASSPTRGAYDNEQFF; size: once; J: TRBJ2-1; V: TRBV4-3; D: -
DNA: TGCGCCAGCAGTGGGCCCAACAGGGGCGCCTACGAGCAGTACTTC; CDR3: CASSGPNRGAYEQYF; size: -; J: TRBJ2-7; V: TRBV10-2; D: TRBD1
DNA: TGTGCCAGCAGCTTGGGCAGCTCCTACGAGCAGTACTTC; CDR3: CASSLGSSYEQYF; size: -; J: TRBJ2-7; V: TRBV11-2; D: -
DNA: TGCAGCGTTGTAGGGACAGGGAGTCGGAACACTGAAGCTTTCTTT; CDR3: CSVVGTGSRNTEAFF; size: -; J: TRBJ1-1; V: TRBV29-1; D: TRBD1
DNA: TGCGCCAGCGGAAGACAGGGTTATCGGCCCCAGCATTTT; CDR3: CASGRQGYRPQHF; size: once; J: TRBJ1-5; V: TRBV10-2; D: TRBD1
DNA: TGTGCCAGCAGTGGGAGGAAGGCCGGGGGGGGCACAGATACGCAGTATTTT; CDR3: CASSGRKAGGGTDTQYF; size: -; J: TRBJ2-3; V: TRBV2; D: TRBD2
DNA: TGCGCCAGCAGTGAGGCGACTAGCGGGACCCACAAGGAGACCCAGTACTTC; CDR3: CASSEATSGTHKETQYF; size: -; J: TRBJ2-5; V: TRBV10-1; D: TRBD2
DNA: TGTGCCAGCAGCTTGGTAGGGGGACAGGGGTCCTACGAGCAGTACTTC; CDR3: CASSLVGGQGSYEQYF; size: once; J: TRBJ2-7; V: TRBV5-4; D: TRBD1
DNA: TGTGCCAGTAGAAGCGGCCAGCTTGTCTCTGGGGCCAACGTCCTGACTTTC; CDR3: CASRSGQLVSGANVLTF; size: -; J: TRBJ2-6; V: TRBV19; D: -
DNA: TGTGCCAGCAGCTTGGTTCAGGGTCATGGCTACACCTTC; CDR3: CASSLVQGHGYTF; size: -; J: TRBJ1-2; V: TRBV5-4; D: -
DNA: TGTGCCAGCAGTTTCGGCAGGCAAGAGACCCAGTACTTC; CDR3: CASSFGRQETQYF; size: -; J: TRBJ2-5; V: TRBV12-3/TRBV12-4; D: -